Listed below are T cell receptor beta chains from one sample, sequenced in a study of Graves' ophthalmopathy and Graves' hyperthyroidism. TCRdb processed the multiplex PCR reads anew with MiXCR; each CDR3 protein has one entry. The sample shows more than 1,000,000 distinct CDR3 sequences, about two fifths of them seen only once. The sample taken for sequencing was peripheral blood or thyroid tissue (not recorded which). All receptors come from an adult man with Graves' hyperthyroidism. CDR3s include the opening cysteine and the closing phenylalanine or tryptophan. D genes are given only for firm matches. Some rows mark clone size as missing; the rest say once, few, many or name a class of expanded clone.

CDR3 DNA | CDR3 protein | D gene | CDR3 length | clone size | J gene | V gene
TGCAGCTGGATACAGGGTGGCACCTACGAGCAGTACTTC | CSWIQGGTYEQYF | NA | 13 | NA | TRBJ2-7 | TRBV29-1
TGTGCCAGCAGCGCCGAGAACGCTGAGGAGCTGTTTTTT | CASSAENAEELFF | NA | 13 | NA | TRBJ2-2 | TRBV9
TGTGCCACCAACCCTCGACAGGGTCGGGGATCCGGGGACAATCAGCCCCAGCATTTT | CATNPRQGRGSGDNQPQHF | TRBD1 | 19 | NA | TRBJ1-5 | TRBV15
TGTGCCAGCAGCCCCCAAGGGGGAAATGGCTACACCTTC | CASSPQGGNGYTF | NA | 13 | NA | TRBJ1-2 | TRBV7-2
TGCGCCAGCAGGGATGGGACAGGGATGGGGGAGCTGTTTTTT | CASRDGTGMGELFF | TRBD1 | 14 | few | TRBJ2-2 | TRBV4-3
TGTGCCAGCAGAGGACAGTCGAACACCGGGGAGCTGTTTTTT | CASRGQSNTGELFF | NA | 14 | many | TRBJ2-2 | TRBV11-3
TGCAGTGCTAGAGATGGGCGGACAGTCCTTCTGAACGAGCAGTACTTC | CSARDGRTVLLNEQYF | NA | 16 | many | TRBJ2-7 | TRBV20-1
TGTGCCAGCAGCTTAGCTTTAGGGACAGTTTACGAGCAGTACTTC | CASSLALGTVYEQYF | TRBD1 | 15 | NA | TRBJ2-7 | TRBV11-2
TGTGCCACCAGCAGAGACGGAGATATTGACGAGCAGTACTTC | CATSRDGDIDEQYF | NA | 14 | many | TRBJ2-7 | TRBV15
TGCGCCAGCAGAAGCGGGACCTTAGGAACTAATGAAAAACTGTTTTTT | CASRSGTLGTNEKLFF | NA | 16 | few | TRBJ1-4 | TRBV5-1
TGCAGTGCCCCGATAGCGGGAGTGAGCTACGAGCAGTACTTC | CSAPIAGVSYEQYF | TRBD2 | 14 | many | TRBJ2-7 | TRBV20-1
TGCAGCGCGAAGGACAGATTGAACACTGAAGCTTTCTTT | CSAKDRLNTEAFF | NA | 13 | few | TRBJ1-1 | TRBV29-1
TGCAGTGCAGTACCGGGACAGGGGGCCAACGAGCAGTACTTC | CSAVPGQGANEQYF | TRBD1 | 14 | many | TRBJ2-7 | TRBV20-1
TGTGCCAGCAGGAGACAGGGGCTTGAAGCTTTCTTT | CASRRQGLEAFF | TRBD1 | 12 | NA | TRBJ1-1 | TRBV6-6
TGTGCCAGCAGCCTCAGGGTTGGTGGGGCCAACGTCCTGACTTTC | CASSLRVGGANVLTF | NA | 15 | NA | TRBJ2-6 | TRBV3-1
TGTGCCGGCAGCTTAGAGGCCAGGAGCCGGACCCAGTACTTC | CAGSLEARSRTQYF | NA | 14 | NA | TRBJ2-5 | TRBV7-2
TGTGCCAGCACGTTCCGGGTAGGGGAAAAACTGTTTTTT | CASTFRVGEKLFF | NA | 13 | many | TRBJ1-4 | TRBV2
TGTGCCAGCAGTTTAGCGGCGACAGGGGGCACCTACGAGCAGTACTTC | CASSLAATGGTYEQYF | TRBD1 | 16 | NA | TRBJ2-7 | TRBV12-3/TRBV12-4
TGCAGCTTAGGGGGAGTCCAAGAGACCCAGTACTTC | CSLGGVQETQYF | NA | 12 | few | TRBJ2-5 | TRBV20-1
TGTGCCAGCAGCTTGGGGAGGGGGCCTCGAGAGACCCAGTACTTC | CASSLGRGPRETQYF | NA | 15 | few | TRBJ2-5 | TRBV28
TGTGCCAGCAGAGCTCGCCGGGACACCATATATTTT | CASRARRDTIYF | NA | 12 | NA | TRBJ1-3 | TRBV7-6
TGTGCTAGCCGCAGGTTAAACACCGGGGAGCTGTTTTTT | CASRRLNTGELFF | NA | 13 | few | TRBJ2-2 | TRBV10-3
TGCAGTCCGGGACGAAATTCACCCCTCCACTTT | CSPGRNSPLHF | NA | 11 | NA | TRBJ1-6 | TRBV20-1
TGTGCCAGCAGCAGCGACAGGGTTGGCGAGCAGTACTTC | CASSSDRVGEQYF | TRBD1 | 13 | many | TRBJ2-7 | TRBV6-5
TGTGCCAGCAGTTCCCGGGACTCAGGGTCCGGGGAGCTGTTTTTT | CASSSRDSGSGELFF | NA | 15 | NA | TRBJ2-2 | TRBV12-3/TRBV12-4
TGTGCCAGCAGTGCGATGGGGAGACCCAGGCGTAGCAATCAGCCCCAGCATTTT | CASSAMGRPRRSNQPQHF | NA | 18 | NA | TRBJ1-5 | TRBV6-6
TGTGCCAGCCGACAGGGGCGGTATTCACCCCTCCACTTT | CASRQGRYSPLHF | TRBD1 | 13 | NA | TRBJ1-6 | TRBV25-1
TGTGCCAGCAGCTTCGGCTCTGGGGAACAAGAGACCCAGTACTTC | CASSFGSGEQETQYF | NA | 15 | many | TRBJ2-5 | TRBV7-8
TGTGCCAGCAGCTTTACCAGGGGTTCAGCTAACTATGGCTACACCTTC | CASSFTRGSANYGYTF | NA | 16 | NA | TRBJ1-2 | TRBV11-2
TGTGCCATCAGGGACAGGGCGGACACTGAAGCTTTCTTT | CAIRDRADTEAFF | TRBD1 | 13 | many | TRBJ1-1 | TRBV10-3
TGCAGCGACGGATCTAACTATGGCTACACCTTC | CSDGSNYGYTF | NA | 11 | once | TRBJ1-2 | TRBV29-1
TGTGCCAGCACCGCAGCGGGTAACACCTACGAGCAGTACTTC | CASTAAGNTYEQYF | NA | 14 | many | TRBJ2-7 | TRBV3-1
TGTGCCAGTAGTATAGCGCGGGAAACTGAAGCTTTCTTT | CASSIARETEAFF | NA | 13 | many | TRBJ1-1 | TRBV19
TGCGCCAGCAGCCAAGATAGAACAGGGTGGACACCCCTCCACTTT | CASSQDRTGWTPLHF | NA | 15 | many | TRBJ1-6 | TRBV4-3
TGCAGTGCTAGACCCGCCGGAGGGGGCCGGCGAGTCACCGGGGAGCTGTTTTTT | CSARPAGGGRRVTGELFF | NA | 18 | few | TRBJ2-2 | TRBV20-1
TGTGCCAGCACACTTGGGAGGACTCTGGGGACAGAGACCCAGTACTTC | CASTLGRTLGTETQYF | NA | 16 | NA | TRBJ2-5 | TRBV11-2
TGTGCCAGCAGCCAAGATCAGGGGGGTTCCTACGAGCAGTACTTC | CASSQDQGGSYEQYF | NA | 15 | NA | TRBJ2-7 | TRBV7-9
TGTGCCAGCAGCCAAGATGGAAACGCTTTGGAGACCCAGTACTTC | CASSQDGNALETQYF | NA | 15 | few | TRBJ2-5 | TRBV3-1
TGTGCCAGCTCACCAAGGACAGATGAAAAACTGTTTTTT | CASSPRTDEKLFF | NA | 13 | NA | TRBJ1-4 | TRBV18
TGCAGTGCTAGAGTGGGACAGGCCCAGCATTTT | CSARVGQAQHF | TRBD1 | 11 | NA | TRBJ1-5 | TRBV20-1
TGTGCCAGTAGTATAGCGGACAGGGGGAACACCGGGGAGCTGTTTTTT | CASSIADRGNTGELFF | TRBD1 | 16 | few | TRBJ2-2 | TRBV19
TGCAGCGCTCCGACTAGCGGGGGCCCAGATACGCAGTATTTT | CSAPTSGGPDTQYF | TRBD2 | 14 | NA | TRBJ2-3 | TRBV29-1
TGTGCCAGCAGTCCACCCCCGGGACAGGGGGCGCGTGACGAGCAGTACTTC | CASSPPPGQGARDEQYF | TRBD1 | 17 | NA | TRBJ2-7 | TRBV19
TGCGCCAGCAGGCAGGCCGCAGGGTATGGCTACACCTTC | CASRQAAGYGYTF | NA | 13 | few | TRBJ1-2 | TRBV4-1
TGTGCCAGCAGCCGCACTTGGGGGGCCCCCTTCTCTGGGGCCAACGTCCTGACTTTC | CASSRTWGAPFSGANVLTF | NA | 19 | few | TRBJ2-6 | TRBV9
TGTGCCAGTGAGGACAGGGCAGGTTCCTACGAGCAGTGCTTC | CASEDRAGSYEQCF | TRBD1 | 14 | once | TRBJ2-7 | TRBV19
TGTGCCAGCAGCCCTACAGACAATCAGCCCCAGCATTTT | CASSPTDNQPQHF | NA | 13 | many | TRBJ1-5 | TRBV7-8
TGTGCCAGCAGCACGCCGGGACAGGGGGCCGTAGAGACCCAGTACTTC | CASSTPGQGAVETQYF | TRBD1 | 16 | NA | TRBJ2-5 | TRBV11-2
TGTGCCAGCAGCTTACCCGACTCAGGTGGGTCCTACGAGCAGTACTTC | CASSLPDSGGSYEQYF | NA | 16 | NA | TRBJ2-7 | TRBV7-9
TGTGCCAGCAGTTTCATTGGAAACGAGCAGTACTTC | CASSFIGNEQYF | NA | 12 | NA | TRBJ2-7 | TRBV28
TGTGCCACCAGCAGAGGGAATAAGGGGGCGGACGTCCTGACTTTC | CATSRGNKGADVLTF | TRBD1 | 15 | NA | TRBJ2-6 | TRBV15
TGCGCCAGCAGCCCAAGGGGCCAGGTGATAAACACTGAAGCTTTCTTT | CASSPRGQVINTEAFF | NA | 16 | NA | TRBJ1-1 | TRBV5-1
TGTGCCAGCAGCTTAGGACAGGGGCCTCAGGACGAGCAGTACTTC | CASSLGQGPQDEQYF | TRBD1 | 15 | many | TRBJ2-7 | TRBV7-9
TGTGCCAGCAGCGTAGGGGGGTTTTCTGGGGCCAACGTCCTGACTTTC | CASSVGGFSGANVLTF | NA | 16 | NA | TRBJ2-6 | TRBV9